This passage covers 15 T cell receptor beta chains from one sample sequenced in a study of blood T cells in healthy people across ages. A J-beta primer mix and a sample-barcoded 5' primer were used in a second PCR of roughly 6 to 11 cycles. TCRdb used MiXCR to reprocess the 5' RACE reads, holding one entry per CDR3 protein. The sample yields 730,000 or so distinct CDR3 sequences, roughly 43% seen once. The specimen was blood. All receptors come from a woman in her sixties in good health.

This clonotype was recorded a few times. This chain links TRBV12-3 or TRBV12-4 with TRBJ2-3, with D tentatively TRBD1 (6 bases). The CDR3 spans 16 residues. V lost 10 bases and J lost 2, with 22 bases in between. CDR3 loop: CAIGSDRDIYTDTQYF. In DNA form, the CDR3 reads TGTGCCATCGGGTCCGATCGGGACATCTACACAGATACGCAGTATTTT.

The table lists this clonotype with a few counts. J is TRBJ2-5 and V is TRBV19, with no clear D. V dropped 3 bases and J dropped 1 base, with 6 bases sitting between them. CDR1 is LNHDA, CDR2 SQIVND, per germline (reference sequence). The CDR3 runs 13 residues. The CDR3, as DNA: TGTGCCAGTAGTATGAGCAGCCAAGAGACCCAGTACTTC. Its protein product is CASSMSSQETQYF.

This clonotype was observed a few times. CDR3 DNA: TGTGCCAGCAGCTTGGGAGAAGGGGCAACCTACGAGCAGTACTTC. Protein: CASSLGEGATYEQYF. This rearrangement joins TRBV7-6 to TRBJ2-7; D may correspond to TRBD1 or TRBD2 (5 bases each). The CDR3 consists of 15 residues. Germline V gene sequence: CDR1 SGHVS, CDR2 FNYEAQ. With 3 bases removed from V and 2 bases from J, the gap between germline ends came to 14 bases. The whole variable domain, filled in from reference TRBV7-6 and TRBJ2-7, reads GAGVSQSPRYKVTKRGQDVALRCDPISGHVSLYWYRQALGQGPEFLTYFNYEAQQDKSGLPNDRFSAERPEGSISTLTIQRTEQRDSAMYRCASSLGEGATYEQYFGPGTRLTVT.

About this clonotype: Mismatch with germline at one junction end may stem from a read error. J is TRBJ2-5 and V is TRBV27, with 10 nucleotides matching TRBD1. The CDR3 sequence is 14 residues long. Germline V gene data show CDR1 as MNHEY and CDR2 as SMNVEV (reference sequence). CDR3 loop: CTSSSTGGYETQYF. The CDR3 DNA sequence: TGTACCAGCAGTTCGACAGGGGGCTATGAGACCCAGTACTTC.

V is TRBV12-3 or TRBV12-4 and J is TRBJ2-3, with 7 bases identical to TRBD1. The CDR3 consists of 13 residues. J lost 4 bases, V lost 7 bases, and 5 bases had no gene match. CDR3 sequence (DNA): TGTGCCAGCAAGCCAGGGGGAGCAGATACGCAGTATTTT. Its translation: CASKPGGADTQYF.

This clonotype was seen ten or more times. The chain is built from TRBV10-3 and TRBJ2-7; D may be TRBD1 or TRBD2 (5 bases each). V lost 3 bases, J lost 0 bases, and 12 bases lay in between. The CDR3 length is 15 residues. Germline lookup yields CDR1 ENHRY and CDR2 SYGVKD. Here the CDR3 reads CAISDRGRNSYEQYF. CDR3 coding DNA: TGTGCCATCAGTGACCGGGGCAGGAACTCCTACGAGCAGTACTTC.

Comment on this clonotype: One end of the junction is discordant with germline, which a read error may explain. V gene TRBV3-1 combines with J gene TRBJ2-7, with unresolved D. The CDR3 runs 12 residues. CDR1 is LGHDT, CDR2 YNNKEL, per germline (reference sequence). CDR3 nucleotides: TGCGCCGTAGGTTGGAATCAATACGAGCAGTACTTC. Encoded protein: CAVGWNQYEQYF.

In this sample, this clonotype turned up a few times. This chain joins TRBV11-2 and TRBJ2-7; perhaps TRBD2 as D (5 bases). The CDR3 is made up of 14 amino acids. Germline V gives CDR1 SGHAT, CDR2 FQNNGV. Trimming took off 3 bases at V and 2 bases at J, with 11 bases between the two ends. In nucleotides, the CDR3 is TGTGCCAGCAGCTTGGGGAGTATTCCCTACGAGCAGTACTTC. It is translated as CASSLGSIPYEQYF.

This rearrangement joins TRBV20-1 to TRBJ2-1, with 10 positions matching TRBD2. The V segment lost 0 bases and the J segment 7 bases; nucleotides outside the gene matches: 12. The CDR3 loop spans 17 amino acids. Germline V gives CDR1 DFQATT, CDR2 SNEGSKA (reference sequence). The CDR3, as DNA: TGCAGTGCTAGAGATCTCAGCGGGAGGGCCGGGGGAAATGAGCAGTTCTTC. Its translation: CSARDLSGRAGGNEQFF.

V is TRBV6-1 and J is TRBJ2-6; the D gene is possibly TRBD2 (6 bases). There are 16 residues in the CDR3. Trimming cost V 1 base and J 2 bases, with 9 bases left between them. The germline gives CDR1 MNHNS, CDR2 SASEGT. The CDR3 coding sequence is TGTGCCAGCAGTGAAGGGGGCGGGGCTGGGGCCAACGTCCTGACTTTC. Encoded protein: CASSEGGGAGANVLTF.

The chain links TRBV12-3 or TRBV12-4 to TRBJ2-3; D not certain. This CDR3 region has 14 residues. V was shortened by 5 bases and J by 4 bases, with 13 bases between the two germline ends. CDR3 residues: CASSPRVSADTQYF. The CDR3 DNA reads TGTGCCAGCAGTCCCAGAGTTTCCGCAGATACGCAGTATTTT.

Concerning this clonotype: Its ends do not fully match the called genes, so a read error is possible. The CDR3 is CASSWTGGAGARDTQYF. Written as DNA, the CDR3 is TGCGCCAGCAGTTGGACAGGGGGCGCGGGAGCACGTGATACGCAGTATTTT. The chain combines TRBV6-2 or TRBV6-3 with TRBJ2-3; TRBD1 aligns across 11 bases. From germline, CDR1 is MNHEY and CDR2 SVGEGT. The CDR3 is 17 amino acids.

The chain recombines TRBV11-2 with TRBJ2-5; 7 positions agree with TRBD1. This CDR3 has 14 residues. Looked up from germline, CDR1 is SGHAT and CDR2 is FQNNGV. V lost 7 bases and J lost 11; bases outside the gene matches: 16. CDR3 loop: CASNKRGRYNEQYF. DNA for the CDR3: TGTGCCAGCAACAAAAGGGGGCGGTACAATGAGCAGTACTTC.

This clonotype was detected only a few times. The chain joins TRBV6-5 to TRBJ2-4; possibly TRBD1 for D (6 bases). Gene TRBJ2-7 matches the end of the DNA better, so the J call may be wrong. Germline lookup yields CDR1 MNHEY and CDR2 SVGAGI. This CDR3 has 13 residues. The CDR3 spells CASKRQGIVEQYF. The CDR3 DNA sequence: TGTGCCAGCAAACGGCAGGGGATTGTCGAGCAGTACTTC.

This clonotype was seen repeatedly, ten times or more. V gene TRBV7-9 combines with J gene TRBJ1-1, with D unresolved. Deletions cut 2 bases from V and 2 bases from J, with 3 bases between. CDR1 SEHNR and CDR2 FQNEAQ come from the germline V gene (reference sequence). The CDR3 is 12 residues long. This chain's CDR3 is CASSLFNTEAFF. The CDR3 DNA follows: TGTGCCAGCAGCTTATTTAACACTGAAGCTTTCTTT.